The 29 T cell receptor beta chains below come from one sample, sequenced in a study of OX40 agonist ivuxolimab in advanced cancers. Data came from immunoSEQ multiplex PCR; TCRdb stores just in-frame clones and leaves some out. The sample consists of tens of thousands of clones, 89% of them appearing once. The source material was CD4+ or CD8+ T cells sorted from blood, sampled in a trial of the OX40 agonist ivuxolimab. The receptor set was obtained from an adult with an advanced solid tumor such as melanoma, head and neck, liver or kidney cancer.

This clone was counted between two and nine times. Other nucleotide sequences in the sample specify the same CDR3. The J gene is TRBJ2-7, the V gene TRBV27; D may correspond to TRBD1 or TRBD2 (5 bases each). Germline V gene lookup returns CDR1 MNHEY and CDR2 SMNVEV (reference sequence). The CDR3 extends over 13 amino acids. Trimming removed 6 bases from V and 1 base from J, with 10 bases in between. In DNA form, the CDR3 reads TGTGCCAGCAGCTTGAGGGGTTCCTACGAGCAGTACTTC. It is translated as CASSLRGSYEQYF.

V usage is TRBV25-1 and J usage is TRBJ2-3; D gene unclear. The CDR3 covers 15 residues. V was clipped by 1 base and J by 2 bases, with 10 bases between them. Looked up from germline, CDR1 is MGHDK and CDR2 is SYGVNS. The CDR3 sequence is CASSEFGLTTDTQYF. The CDR3 bases are TGTGCCAGCAGTGAATTTGGTCTAACCACAGATACGCAGTATTTT.

This chain joins TRBV4-1 and TRBJ1-2; no clear D. This CDR3 spans 15 amino acids. Germline V gene sequence: CDR1 MGHRA, CDR2 YSYEKL. Trimming removed 3 bases at V and 2 bases at J, with 13 bases between. The CDR3 spells CASSQGQWENYGYTF. In nucleotides, the CDR3 is TGCGCCAGCAGCCAGGGTCAATGGGAGAACTATGGCTACACCTTC.

The chain has TRBV6-1 and TRBJ1-4; TRBD1 matches at 8 bases. CDR3 size: 15 residues. Germline values: CDR1 MNHNS, CDR2 SASEGT. The J segment lost 7 bases and the V segment lost 4 bases, leaving 8 bases of the junction unmatched. The CDR3 coding sequence is TGTGCCAGCAGTGCGATACAGGGGGTGGGTGAAAAACTGTTTTTT. This codes for CASSAIQGVGEKLFF.

The CDR3 is CASSDTLADGRYEQYV. The CDR3 DNA reads as TGTGCCAGCAGCGATACCCTGGCGGACGGGAGGTACGAGCAGTACGTC. This chain connects TRBV7-8 to TRBJ2-7, with 7 bases identical to TRBD2. The CDR3 runs 16 residues. Looked up from germline, CDR1 is SGHVS and CDR2 is FQNEAQ. The V and J ends lost 5 bases and 4 bases, in that order; junction bases with no gene match: 14.

The genes are TRBV19 and TRBJ2-5, with D perhaps assigned TRBD1 or TRBD2 (7 bases each). Germline V lookup: CDR1 LNHDA, CDR2 SQIVND (reference sequence). The V gene lost 1 base and the J gene lost 5 bases, with 17 bases spanning the gap. CDR3 length equals 16 residues. The CDR3 region is CASSIGPRGGQETQYF. CDR3 DNA sequence: TGTGCCAGTAGTATAGGTCCCCGCGGGGGACAGGAGACCCAGTACTTC.

The chain carries TRBV28 and TRBJ2-1; D might be TRBD1 (6 bases). Germline CDR1 MDHEN, CDR2 SYDVKM. V gave up 5 bases and J gave up 8 bases, with 22 bases separating them. The CDR3 runs 16 residues. CDR3 sequence reads: CASSTHGGQTSDEQFF. The DNA for the CDR3 is TGTGCCAGCAGTACGCATGGGGGCCAGACCAGCGATGAGCAGTTCTTC.

The chain combines TRBV27 with TRBJ2-5; 14 nucleotides align to TRBD2. V lost 10 bases, J lost 4 bases, and 11 bases stayed unmatched. The CDR3 spans 16 residues. The V gene's germline CDR1 is MNHEY and CDR2 SMNVEV (reference sequence). The CDR3, as DNA: TGTGCCACGGGGACTAGCGGGAGTCTGATTGGAGAGACCCAGTACTTC. Its translation is CATGTSGSLIGETQYF.

This sequence joins TRBV6-6 and TRBJ1-2; D unresolved. The germline CDR1 and CDR2 sequences are MNHNY and SVGAGI (reference sequence). V was cut by 2 bases and J by 7 bases, with 14 bases left in between. The CDR3 extends over 14 amino acids. The CDR3: CASSYLRTSRGYTF. DNA for the CDR3: TGTGCCAGCAGTTACCTTAGGACCTCCCGTGGCTACACCTTC.

The J gene is TRBJ2-7, the V gene TRBV5-1; the D gene is possibly TRBD2 (6 bases). Trimming removed 2 bases at V and 2 bases at J, with 14 bases between. Germline CDR1 reads SGHRS; CDR2 reads YFSETQ. The CDR3 totals 15 residues. In DNA form, the CDR3 reads TGCGCCAGCAGCTTAGGAGGGGCTAACACCTACGAGCAGTACTTC. Its translation: CASSLGGANTYEQYF.

This chain joins TRBV27 and TRBJ2-7, with D tentatively TRBD1 (6 bases). The CDR3 loop spans 17 amino acids. Trimming removed 5 bases at V and 2 bases at J, with 22 bases between. CDR1 MNHEY and CDR2 SMNVEV come from the germline V gene (reference sequence). CDR3 in DNA: TGTGCCAGCAGTGAAGGTAGGGGCAGGGGTATGACCTACGAGCAGTACTTC. Translation: CASSEGRGRGMTYEQYF.

Turning to this clone: At one end, the junction sequence differs from germline, possibly due to a read error. The same CDR3 is also encoded by other DNA sequences in this sample. The CDR3 DNA is TGCAGCGTTGAAGGACAGGGCGCTGGGGCCAACGTCCTGACTTTT. This codes for CSVEGQGAGANVLTF. The genes are TRBV29-1 and TRBJ2-6; 7 bases are shared with TRBD1. Germline-derived CDR1 and CDR2 are SQVTM and ANQGSEA. This CDR3 spans 15 amino acids.

The chain joins TRBV2 to TRBJ1-5, with 10 bases that match TRBD1. Trimming at V came to 5 bases and at J to 4 bases, leaving 2 bases not matched to a gene. From germline, CDR1 is SNHLY and CDR2 FYNNEI. The CDR3 contains 14 residues. The CDR3 DNA reads as TGTGCCAGCAGTCCGGACAGGGGGAATCAGCCCCAGCATTTT. Translated, it gives CASSPDRGNQPQHF. The entire variable domain, with the rest obtained from reference TRBV2 and TRBJ1-5, is as follows: EPEVTQTPSHQVTQMGQEVILRCVPISNHLYFYWYRQILGQKVEFLVSFYNNEISEKSEIFDDQFSVERPDGSNFTLKIRSTKLEDSAMYFCASSPDRGNQPQHFGDGTRLSIL.

This chain joins TRBV14 and TRBJ1-1, with 8 positions matching TRBD1. V lost 0 bases, J lost 11 bases, and 5 bases stayed unmatched. Germline V gene sequence: CDR1 SGHDN, CDR2 FVKESK. The CDR3 sequence is 13 residues long. This CDR3 reads CASSQDRQGRAFF. The CDR3 region has the DNA TGTGCCAGCAGCCAAGACCGACAGGGGAGGGCTTTCTTT.

V usage is TRBV30 and J usage is TRBJ2-3; D unclear. V was trimmed by 2 bases and J by 5 bases, leaving 8 bases between them. The CDR3 totals 12 residues. The germline V gene has CDR1 GTSNPN and CDR2 SVGIG (reference sequence). CDR3 in amino acids: CAWSPRVDTQYF. CDR3 coding DNA: TGTGCCTGGAGTCCAAGAGTAGATACGCAGTATTTT.

The chain combines TRBV7-2 with TRBJ1-3; D gene uncertain. Between the trimmed V and J ends, which lost 3 bases and 3 bases, there was a span of 15 bases. CDR3 length: 16 amino acids. Looked up from germline, CDR1 is SGHTA and CDR2 is FQGNSA. Here the CDR3 DNA reads TGTGCCAGCAGCTTTATCAGGCTGTCGAATGGAAACACCATATATTTT. Protein: CASSFIRLSNGNTIYF.

The V call is TRBV28, the J call TRBJ1-5; a possible D gene is TRBD1 (5 bases). V was shortened by 4 bases and J by 4 bases, with 14 bases between the two germline ends. The germline V gene has CDR1 MDHEN and CDR2 SYDVKM. The CDR3 contains 15 residues. CDR3 sequence (DNA): TGTGCCAGCAGTTCACAGGAAAGAGGAAATCAGCCCCAGCATTTT. Protein product: CASSSQERGNQPQHF. The variable domain in full, with the rest retrieved from reference TRBV28 and TRBJ1-5, is DVKVTQSSRYLVKRTGEKVFLECVQDMDHENMFWYRQDPGLGLRLIYFSYDVKMKEKGDIPEGYSVSREKKERFSLILESASTNQTSMYLCASSSQERGNQPQHFGDGTRLSIL.

The chain has TRBV12-2 and TRBJ2-5; the D call in the table, TRBD2, was not verified against the DNA. TRBV12-2 is annotated as a pseudogene. The CDR3 loop spans 16 amino acids. CDR3: CASRPRLAGRRETQYF. The CDR3, as DNA: TGTGCAAGTCGCCCCCGACTAGCGGGGAGACGAGAGACCCAGTACTTC.

The J gene is TRBJ1-1, the V gene TRBV2; possible D gene TRBD1, 6 bases. Trimming stripped 2 bases from V and 1 base from J, with 14 bases between. Looked up from germline, CDR1 is SNHLY and CDR2 is FYNNEI. CDR3 size: 16 residues. The CDR3 protein is CASSERVGGGNTEAFF. CDR3 in DNA: TGTGCCAGCAGTGAAAGGGTAGGGGGAGGGAACACTGAAGCTTTCTTT.

The V and J genes are TRBV6-1 and TRBJ2-1; D is uncertain. Trimming removed 6 bases at V and 4 bases at J, with 4 bases between. This CDR3 is 11 amino acids long. The germline V gene has CDR1 MNHNS and CDR2 SASEGT. CDR3 protein: CASRGYNEQFF. The CDR3 bases are TGTGCCAGCAGGGGGTACAATGAGCAGTTCTTC.

The chain joins TRBV9 to TRBJ1-1, with D hard to call. Germline-derived CDR1 and CDR2 are SGDLS and YYNGEE. The CDR3 has 14 amino acids. V was clipped by 0 bases and J by 1 base, with 7 bases between them. The CDR3 nucleotides are TGTGCCAGCAGCGTAGCTTACAGGAACACTGAAGCTTTCTTT. Translating gives CASSVAYRNTEAFF.

In this sample, this clone turned up once. The rearrangement joins TRBV30 to TRBJ1-4; TRBD1 might be the D (6 bases). Trimming took 1 base from V and 8 from J, leaving 14 bases between them. Germline CDR1 GTSNPN, CDR2 SVGIG (reference sequence). This CDR3 has 14 residues. CDR3 sequence: CAWSGGGMGEKLFF. In nucleotides, the CDR3 is TGTGCCTGGAGTGGAGGGGGGATGGGGGAAAAACTGTTTTTT.

The rearrangement links TRBV18 to TRBJ1-4; weak D call: TRBD1 (5 bases). Germline loops: CDR1 KGHSH, CDR2 LQKENI. V gave up 2 bases and J gave up 1 base, with 8 bases separating them. The CDR3 loop spans 15 amino acids. CDR3 in amino acids: CASSPGGGTNEKLFF. The CDR3 nucleotides are TGTGCCAGCTCACCAGGGGGAGGAACTAATGAAAAACTGTTTTTT.

The V and J genes are TRBV7-2 and TRBJ2-7, with TRBD1 as a possible D gene (6 bases). V was shortened by 4 bases and J by 6 bases, with 13 bases between the two germline ends. The CDR3 is 13 amino acids. Germline CDR1 SGHTA, CDR2 FQGNSA. For the CDR3, the DNA is TGTGCCAGCAGCTCCAACACAGGGAGCGAGCAGTACTTC. This encodes CASSSNTGSEQYF.

This clone was recorded only once. The chain has TRBV7-6 and TRBJ2-7; TRBD1 is a possible D gene (8 bases). The CDR3 length is 19 residues. Germline values: CDR1 SGHVS, CDR2 FNYEAQ. V was clipped by 1 base and J by 4 bases, with 26 bases between them. The CDR3 region has the DNA TGTGCCAGCAGCTTAGTTCGGACAGGGAACCGACCGGGGGGTTACGAGCAGTACGTC. The encoded protein is CASSLVRTGNRPGGYEQYV.

This clone was recorded only once. The CDR3 region has the DNA TGTGCCAGCAGACAGACGCCAGGAACAAATTCACCCCTCCACTTT. Translation: CASRQTPGTNSPLHF. The rearrangement uses TRBV2 and TRBJ1-6, with unresolved D. The V gene lost 6 bases and the J gene lost 7 bases, with 16 bases spanning the gap. This CDR3 spans 15 amino acids. Germline CDR1 SNHLY, CDR2 FYNNEI. The full variable domain, completed using reference TRBV2 and TRBJ1-6, is EPEVTQTPSHQVTQMGQEVILRCVPISNHLYFYWYRQILGQKVEFLVSFYNNEISEKSEIFDDQFSVERPDGSNFTLKIRSTKLEDSAMYFCASRQTPGTNSPLHFGNGTRLTVT.

This chain uses TRBV23-1 with TRBJ1-5; perhaps TRBD1 as D (5 bases). TRBV23-1 is an open reading frame whose function is uncertain. V lost 7 bases and J lost 2, with 21 bases in between. This CDR3 is 17 amino acids long. CDR3 sequence reads: CASTHWGRQGGNQPQHF. For the CDR3, the DNA is TGCGCCAGCACCCACTGGGGCCGGCAGGGAGGCAATCAGCCCCAGCATTTT.

The chain combines TRBV6-6 with TRBJ1-2, with no clear D. The CDR3 consists of 12 residues. Trimming stripped 5 bases from V and 0 bases from J, with 4 bases between. Germline assignment: CDR1 MNHNY and CDR2 SVGAGI (reference sequence). Here the CDR3 DNA reads TGTGCCAGCAGTACAGCTAACTATGGCTACACCTTC. Protein: CASSTANYGYTF.

V gene TRBV6-5 combines with J gene TRBJ1-1; D remains ambiguous. The CDR3 spans 13 residues. Deletions cut 7 bases from V and 1 base from J, with 10 bases between. From germline, CDR1 is MNHEY and CDR2 SVGAGI. The CDR3 nucleotides read TGTGCCAGCAACAAACAGAGGAACACTGAAGCTTTCTTT. It is translated as CASNKQRNTEAFF.